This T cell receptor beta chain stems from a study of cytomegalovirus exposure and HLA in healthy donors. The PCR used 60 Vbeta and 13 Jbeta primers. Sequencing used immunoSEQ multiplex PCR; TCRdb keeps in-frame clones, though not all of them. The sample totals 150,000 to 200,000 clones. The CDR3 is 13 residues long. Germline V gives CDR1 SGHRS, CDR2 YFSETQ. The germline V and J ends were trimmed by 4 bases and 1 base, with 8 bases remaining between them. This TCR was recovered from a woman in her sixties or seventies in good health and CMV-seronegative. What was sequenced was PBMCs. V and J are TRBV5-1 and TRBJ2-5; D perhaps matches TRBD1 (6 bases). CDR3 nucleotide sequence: TGCGCCAGCAGCGAGGACAGCCAAGAGACCCAGTACTTC. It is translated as CASSEDSQETQYF.